The rows below give T cell receptor beta chains drawn from one sample of a study of blood T cell repertoires in COVID-19. TCRdb keeps only in-frame clones here, not all; method: immunoSEQ multiplex PCR. The table has about 200,000 clones, approximately 90% seen once. The sample comprised peripheral blood. Receptors were obtained from a man between 50 and 59 years old with COVID-19, enrolled during active disease. The CDR3 runs from the conserved cysteine through the conserved F or W. Each record gives: CDR3 protein, V gene, J gene.

CDR3aa: CASSEALGRGFSDTGELFF; v_gene: TRBV6-1; j_gene: TRBJ2-2
CDR3aa: CAIRRTGDDGYTF; v_gene: TRBV10-3; j_gene: TRBJ1-2
CDR3aa: CASGLSVGIGEQYF; v_gene: TRBV28; j_gene: TRBJ2-7
CDR3aa: CASSETGGPNYGYTF; v_gene: TRBV25-1; j_gene: TRBJ1-2
CDR3aa: CASSGRGQDQNYGYTF; v_gene: TRBV2; j_gene: TRBJ1-2
CDR3aa: CAISGQVDTEAFF; v_gene: TRBV10-3; j_gene: TRBJ1-1
CDR3aa: CASSIQGAYGYTF; v_gene: TRBV27; j_gene: TRBJ1-2
CDR3aa: CASNLGQGGEQYF; v_gene: TRBV28; j_gene: TRBJ2-7
CDR3aa: CASTGAGAGQPQHF; v_gene: TRBV7-9; j_gene: TRBJ1-5
CDR3aa: CASSYGDWETQYF; v_gene: TRBV6-2/TRBV6-3; j_gene: TRBJ2-5
CDR3aa: CSVFRVNTGELFF; v_gene: TRBV29-1; j_gene: TRBJ2-2
CDR3aa: CASSKGTGGNTIYF; v_gene: TRBV5-4; j_gene: TRBJ1-3
CDR3aa: CSSGGKETQYF; v_gene: TRBV20-1; j_gene: TRBJ2-5
CDR3aa: CASSSQGGDYGDEQFF; v_gene: TRBV5-1; j_gene: TRBJ2-1
CDR3aa: CASSQALAGVPYEQYF; v_gene: TRBV4-1; j_gene: TRBJ2-7
CDR3aa: CASGSQLGGYTF; v_gene: TRBV12-5; j_gene: TRBJ1-2
CDR3aa: CASSPRQGPSSGNTIYF; v_gene: TRBV18; j_gene: TRBJ1-3
CDR3aa: CASSDSSGGATDTQYF; v_gene: TRBV6-4; j_gene: TRBJ2-3
CDR3aa: CASSAAGLFSTDTQYF; v_gene: TRBV5-4; j_gene: TRBJ2-3
CDR3aa: CASSQGVQGLNTEAFF; v_gene: TRBV3-1/TRBV3-2; j_gene: TRBJ1-1
CDR3aa: CASSQGGGNTIYF; v_gene: TRBV3-1/TRBV3-2; j_gene: TRBJ1-3
CDR3aa: CASSLGQSTDTQYF; v_gene: TRBV7-7; j_gene: TRBJ2-3
CDR3aa: CASSQLTSGRAYNEQFF; v_gene: TRBV14; j_gene: TRBJ2-1
CDR3aa: CASSVGVGQGAETQYF; v_gene: TRBV9; j_gene: TRBJ2-5
CDR3aa: CASGLDPGLASNEQYF; v_gene: TRBV12-5; j_gene: TRBJ2-7
CDR3aa: CASSELLAGKNEQFF; v_gene: TRBV6-4; j_gene: TRBJ2-1